This TCR beta chain was profiled in a study of control samples from healthy donors and cancer patients. The CDR3 length is 14 residues. The V gene's germline CDR1 is SGHVS and CDR2 FQNEAQ. Trimming removed 3 bases from V and 6 bases from J; junction bases left unmatched: 4. Method: immunoSEQ multiplex PCR; TCRdb's copy keeps in-frame clones and lacks some. The sample has about 97,000 clones, approximately 90% seen once; the top ten hold less than 8.5%. Material for sequencing was blood. The chain carries TRBV7-8 and TRBJ2-2, with TRBD2 identical over 7 bases. The source is a man aged 30 to 39 in good health. CDR3 sequence (DNA): TGTGCCAGCAGCTTCGGTCGGGAGGCCGGGGAGCTGTTTTTT. Amino acid sequence: CASSFGREAGELFF.